Given below is one T cell receptor (beta chain) in context. Its antigen is still unknown. Production of TCR beta cDNA relied on 5'RACE template switching with UMIs. TCRdb reprocessed the 5' RACE reads; each CDR3 protein has one entry and no DNA is given. The sample table includes approximately 150,000 distinct CDR3 sequences. This specimen belongs to a study of T cells expressing NK-cell markers. Overall study findings and caveats: Certain NKG2C+ T cell clones were expanded, and their HCMV specificity remained unclear. The CD3+CD56-NKG2C+ fraction of four donors was likewise dominated by these clonotypes.

The CDR3 length is 17 residues. Germline V gives CDR1 LGHNA, CDR2 YNFKEQ. The rearrangement joins TRBV4-2 to TRBJ2-3; TCRdb lists TRBD1, though no DNA is available to test this call. The TCR was taken from a man aged 18-30 years in good health. Sample: blood T cells: a sorted CD56 or NKG2C T cell subset, CD4+ or CD8+ T cells, or bulk PBMC T cells (not recorded which). The CDR3 sequence is CASSQLQGGDSTDTQYF.